The present T cell receptor beta chain was sequenced within a study of blood T cell repertoires in COVID-19. V shed 0 bases and J shed 3 bases, with 9 bases lying between them. CDR3 size: 15 residues. In germline, CDR1 is LGHNA, CDR2 YSLEER. Profiled with immunoSEQ multiplex PCR; TCRdb holds only in-frame clones, not every one. Of about 59,000 clones listed, about 81% are singletons. J is TRBJ1-5 and V is TRBV4-3; the D is unclear. The clonotype comes from a man aged 60 to 69 with COVID-19, enrolled during active disease. Sequencing input: peripheral blood. The CDR3 DNA reads TGCGCCAGCAGCCAAGATAGAAGATACAATCAGCCCCAGCATTTT. Translation gives CASSQDRRYNQPQHF.